This T cell receptor (beta chain) is drawn from a study of blood T cell repertoires in COVID-19. Overall study context: From T cells, B-cell-depleted T cells, or PBMCs came the material, which was cDNA or gDNA.

Germline V CDR1 and CDR2: SGHRS, YFSETQ. This CDR3 region has 13 residues. The germline V and J ends were trimmed by 2 bases and 2 bases, with 7 bases remaining between them. TCRdb's copy holds only in-frame clones and misses some; the assay was immunoSEQ multiplex PCR. The sample carries a few hundred thousand clones, 87% recorded once. The rearrangement uses TRBV5-1 and TRBJ2-5; D ambiguous. The clonotype comes from a woman aged 45-65 years who had recovered from COVID-19. Sequenced input: peripheral blood. CDR3 region: CASSFARQETQYF. The CDR3 DNA sequence: TGCGCCAGCAGCTTTGCACGGCAAGAGACCCAGTACTTC.